This TCR beta chain comes out of a study of cytomegalovirus exposure and HLA in healthy donors. Study details: Assignment to the Caucasian-associated ancestry cluster applied to over 70% of the approximately 400 genotyped donors.

Trimming cost V 0 bases and J 1 base, with 8 bases left between them. The CDR3 is made up of 15 amino acids. Germline V gene data show CDR1 as LNHNV and CDR2 as YYDKDF (reference sequence). Primers for the PCR totalled 60 Vbeta and 13 Jbeta. Data came from immunoSEQ multiplex PCR; TCRdb stores just in-frame clones and leaves some out. The sample lists about 120,000 clones; roughly 80% were seen once. The V gene is TRBV15, the J gene TRBJ2-3, with D tentatively TRBD1 (5 bases). This sequence was found in a female donor in good health and CMV-seronegative. The sequenced material came from PBMCs. CDR3 nucleotide sequence: TGTGCCACCAGCAGAGAGGTAGGGGGCACAGATACGCAGTATTTT. It specifies CATSREVGGTDTQYF.